This T cell receptor beta chain was identified in a study of CD8 T cells in Susac syndrome. V dropped 3 bases and J dropped 6 bases, with 11 bases sitting between them. The CDR3 contains 14 residues. The authors reverse transcribed roughly 0.5 to 1 ug RNA with random hexamers. The immunoSEQ assay covered 54 Vbeta and 13 Jbeta segments for CDR3. TCRdb reprocessed the immunoSEQ multiplex PCR reads via MiXCR and lists one record per CDR3 protein. The sample shows 110,000 or so distinct CDR3 sequences, approximately 93% of them seen only once. The sample consisted of CD4+ T cells from PBMCs. This receptor was obtained from a human donor with multiple sclerosis. The V gene is TRBV12-3 or TRBV12-4, the J gene TRBJ1-4, with D uncertain. CDR3 sequence: CASSFRENHEKLFF. CDR3 coding DNA: TGTGCCAGCAGTTTTCGAGAAAACCATGAAAAACTGTTTTTT.